This T cell receptor (beta chain) is from a study of T-cell reconstitution after alpha-beta-depleted transplantation in children. TCRbeta library preparation incorporated unique molecular identifiers. TCRdb independently ran MiXCR on the PCR reads; one entry per CDR3 protein. This sample yields about 830,000 distinct CDR3 sequences, of which approximately 15% are seen a single time; approximately 4.5% belongs to the top ten. As regards this clonotype: Its antigen is currently unknown.

Study-level results: Where alpha-beta T cells came from about two months after transplant was reportedly several hundred expanded graft clones. Certain patients had high TCRbeta diversity at day 60, and it came from recipient T cells and thymic progenitors that survived. T-cell counts and diversity were attributed mostly to newly produced T cells one year after transplant.

This specimen was PBMCs, mostly from graft donor cells, taken 360 days after TCRalphabeta/CD19-depleted stem cell transplant. This TCR was sampled from a male patient aged 10-17 years who had a stem cell transplant for acute lymphoblastic leukemia, so the T cells may come from the graft donor.

CDR3 bases: TGTGCCAGCTCAGAAGGACTAGCGGGAGCATCCGAGCAGTACTTC. Its translation is CASSEGLAGASEQYF. The chain is built from TRBV18 and TRBJ2-7; 13 nucleotides match TRBD2. Trimming took 5 bases from V and 6 from J; bases not matched to a gene: 7. The CDR3 extends over 15 amino acids. From germline, CDR1 is KGHSH and CDR2 LQKENI.